The subject of this entry is one T cell receptor (beta chain). Study processing details: Amplification of reference gene primers provided the estimated nucleated cell counts. Profiling relied on immunoSEQ multiplex PCR, and the TCRdb table lists in-frame clones only, not all of them. D and trimming were read from the DNA, whereas the V and J calls and clone size are those reported in that table. The table includes under 250,000 clones, around 88% detected once. Germline V gives CDR1 MNHEY, CDR2 SMNVEV (reference sequence). The CDR3 is made up of 12 amino acids. The V end lost 6 bases, the J end lost 4 bases, and 9 bases lay between the germline ends. This sample is part of a study of blood T cell repertoires in COVID-19. Across the whole study: The samples span acute and convalescent COVID-19 from the United States, Italy and Spain.

What was sequenced was peripheral blood. The sequence came from a woman in her 50s with acute or convalescent COVID-19. The gene calls are TRBV27 and TRBJ1-1; the D is unclear. The CDR3 bases are TGTGCCAGCAGCCCGGGAGTCACTGAAGCTTTCTTT. Translating it yields CASSPGVTEAFF.